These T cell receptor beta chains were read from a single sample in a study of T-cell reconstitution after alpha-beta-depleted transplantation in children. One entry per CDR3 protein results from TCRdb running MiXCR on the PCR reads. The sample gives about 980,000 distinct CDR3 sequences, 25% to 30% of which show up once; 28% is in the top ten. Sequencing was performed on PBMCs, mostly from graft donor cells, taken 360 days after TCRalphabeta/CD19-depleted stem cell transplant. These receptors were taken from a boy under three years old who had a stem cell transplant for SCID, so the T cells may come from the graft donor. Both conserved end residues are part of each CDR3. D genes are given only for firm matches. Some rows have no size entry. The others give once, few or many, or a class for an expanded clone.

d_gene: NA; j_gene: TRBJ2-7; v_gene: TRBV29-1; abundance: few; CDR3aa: CSVPGPREQYF; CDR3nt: TGCAGCGTTCCTGGGCCGCGGGAGCAGTACTTC
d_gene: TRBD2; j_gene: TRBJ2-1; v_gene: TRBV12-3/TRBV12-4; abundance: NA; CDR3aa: CASSPGLARIYNEQFF; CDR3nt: TGTGCCAGCAGTCCGGGACTAGCGAGGATCTACAATGAGCAGTTCTTC
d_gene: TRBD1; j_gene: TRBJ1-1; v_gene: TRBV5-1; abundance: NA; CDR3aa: CASSLGRGQRRTEAFF; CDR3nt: TGCGCCAGCAGCTTGGGGAGGGGACAGAGGAGGACTGAAGCTTTCTTT
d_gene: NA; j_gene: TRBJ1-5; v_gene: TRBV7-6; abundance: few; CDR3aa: CASSPEPGLQNQPQHF; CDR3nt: TGTGCCAGCAGCCCTGAGCCAGGACTTCAAAATCAGCCCCAGCATTTT
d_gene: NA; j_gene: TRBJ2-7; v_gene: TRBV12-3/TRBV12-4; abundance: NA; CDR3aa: CASSFLSSSLVEQYF; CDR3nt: TGTGCCAGCAGTTTTCTGTCGAGTAGCCTCGTCGAGCAGTACTTC
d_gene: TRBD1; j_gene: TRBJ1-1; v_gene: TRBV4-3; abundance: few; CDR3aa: CASSPLTGPAEAFF; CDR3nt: TGCGCCAGCAGCCCGCTGACAGGGCCCGCTGAAGCTTTCTTT
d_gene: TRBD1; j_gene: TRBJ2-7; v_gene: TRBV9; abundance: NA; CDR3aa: CASSAGGTGVTYEQYF; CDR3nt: TGTGCCAGCAGCGCAGGGGGGACAGGGGTGACCTACGAGCAGTACTTC
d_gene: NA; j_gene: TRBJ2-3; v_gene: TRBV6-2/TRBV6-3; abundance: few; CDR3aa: CASSRDADTQYF; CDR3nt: TGTGCCAGCAGTAGGGACGCGGATACGCAGTATTTT
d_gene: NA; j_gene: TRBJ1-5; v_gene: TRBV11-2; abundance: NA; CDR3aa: CASSSRPNQPQHF; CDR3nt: TGTGCCAGCAGCTCTCGACCTAATCAGCCCCAGCATTTT
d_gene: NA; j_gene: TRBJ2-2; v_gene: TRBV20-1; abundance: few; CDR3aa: CSARDYANTGELFF; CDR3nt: TGCAGTGCTAGAGACTATGCGAACACCGGGGAGCTGTTTTTT
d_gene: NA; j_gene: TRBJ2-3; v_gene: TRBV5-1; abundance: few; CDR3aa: CASSLAPGAGVAQDTQYF; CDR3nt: TGCGCCAGCAGCTTGGCCCCCGGGGCTGGGGTGGCGCAAGATACGCAGTATTTT
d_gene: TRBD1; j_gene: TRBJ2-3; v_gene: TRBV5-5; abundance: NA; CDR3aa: CASSWDTGTGGRTQYF; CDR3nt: TGTGCCAGCAGCTGGGACACCGGGACAGGGGGCAGGACGCAGTATTTT
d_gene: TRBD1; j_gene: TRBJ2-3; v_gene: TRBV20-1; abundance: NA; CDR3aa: CSARAPGGIKWRTQYF; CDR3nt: TGCAGTGCTAGAGCCCCAGGGGGTATCAAGTGGCGTACGCAGTATTTT
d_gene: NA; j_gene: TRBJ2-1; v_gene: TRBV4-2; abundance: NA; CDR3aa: CASSQDLTSYNEQFF; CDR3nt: TGTGCCAGCAGCCAAGATCTAACCTCCTACAATGAGCAGTTCTTC
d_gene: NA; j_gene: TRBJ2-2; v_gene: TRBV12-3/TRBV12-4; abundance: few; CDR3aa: CASSPPVGTGELFF; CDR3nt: TGTGCCAGCAGTCCCCCAGTGGGCACCGGGGAGCTGTTTTTT
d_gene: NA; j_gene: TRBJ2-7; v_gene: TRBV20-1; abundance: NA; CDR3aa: CSALGSPSYEQYF; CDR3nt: TGCAGTGCTTTGGGGTCTCCCAGCTACGAGCAGTACTTC
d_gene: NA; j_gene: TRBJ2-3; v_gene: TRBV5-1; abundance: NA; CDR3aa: CASSLRTPATPLTDTQYF; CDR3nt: TGCGCCAGCAGCCTACGGACTCCCGCAACACCCCTCACAGATACGCAGTATTTT
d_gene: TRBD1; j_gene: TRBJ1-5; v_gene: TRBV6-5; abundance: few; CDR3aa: CASSRGRGAGSNQPQHF; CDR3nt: TGTGCCAGCAGTAGGGGCAGGGGGGCAGGTAGCAATCAGCCCCAGCATTTT
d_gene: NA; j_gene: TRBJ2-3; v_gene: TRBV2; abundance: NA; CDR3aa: CASKGTDRPTDTQYF; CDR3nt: TGTGCCAGCAAGGGGACGGACAGACCAACAGATACGCAGTATTTT
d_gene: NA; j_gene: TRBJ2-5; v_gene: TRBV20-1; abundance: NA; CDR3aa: CSAWPAFGQETQYF; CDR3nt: TGCAGTGCTTGGCCGGCATTCGGTCAAGAGACCCAGTACTTC
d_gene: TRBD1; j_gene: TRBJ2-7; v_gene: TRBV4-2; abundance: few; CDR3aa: CASSQQTGDEQYF; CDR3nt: TGTGCCAGCAGCCAACAGACAGGGGACGAGCAGTACTTC
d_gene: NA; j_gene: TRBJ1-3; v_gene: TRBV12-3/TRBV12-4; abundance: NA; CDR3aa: CASSPPKGNTIYF; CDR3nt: TGTGCCAGCAGCCCCCCCAAGGGAAACACCATATATTTT
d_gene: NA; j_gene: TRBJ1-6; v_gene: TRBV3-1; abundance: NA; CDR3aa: CASSSRGVPLNSPLHF; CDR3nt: TGTGCCAGCAGCTCCCGGGGCGTCCCTTTAAATTCACCCCTCCACTTT
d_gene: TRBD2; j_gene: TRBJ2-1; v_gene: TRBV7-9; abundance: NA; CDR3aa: CASSLAKLAGANEQFF; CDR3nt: TGTGCCAGCAGCTTAGCGAAGTTAGCGGGGGCGAATGAGCAGTTCTTC
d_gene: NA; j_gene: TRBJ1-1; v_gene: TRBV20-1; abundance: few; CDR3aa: CSPDPQVNTEAFF; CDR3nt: TGCAGTCCGGACCCCCAGGTGAACACTGAAGCTTTCTTT
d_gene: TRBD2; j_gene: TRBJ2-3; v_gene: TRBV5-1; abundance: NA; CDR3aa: CASSTLAGLRTDTQYF; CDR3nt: TGCGCCAGCAGCACCCTAGCGGGGCTTCGCACAGATACGCAGTATTTT
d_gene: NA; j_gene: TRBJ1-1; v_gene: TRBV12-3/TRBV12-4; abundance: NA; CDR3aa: CASSLTQMNTEAFF; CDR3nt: TGTGCCAGCAGTTTAACACAGATGAACACTGAAGCTTTCTTT
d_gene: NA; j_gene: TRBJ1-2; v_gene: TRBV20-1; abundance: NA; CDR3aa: CSARDPQAGGYTF; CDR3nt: TGCAGTGCTAGAGATCCCCAGGCTGGAGGCTACACCTTC
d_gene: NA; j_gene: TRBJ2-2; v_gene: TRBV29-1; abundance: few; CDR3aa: CSVEGYTGELFF; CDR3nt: TGCAGCGTTGAAGGCTACACCGGGGAGCTGTTTTTT
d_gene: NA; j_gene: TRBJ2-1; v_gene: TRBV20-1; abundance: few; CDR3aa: CSARVGSPNNEQFF; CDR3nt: TGCAGTGCTCGCGTGGGTAGCCCGAACAATGAGCAGTTCTTC
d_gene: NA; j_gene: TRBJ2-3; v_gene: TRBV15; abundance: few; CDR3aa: CATSRDSGTDTQYF; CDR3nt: TGTGCCACCAGCAGAGATTCAGGGACAGATACGCAGTATTTT
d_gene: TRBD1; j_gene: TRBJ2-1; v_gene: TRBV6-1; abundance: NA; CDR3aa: CASSNAGTGANEQFF; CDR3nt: TGTGCCAGCAGTAACGCCGGGACAGGGGCCAATGAGCAGTTCTTC
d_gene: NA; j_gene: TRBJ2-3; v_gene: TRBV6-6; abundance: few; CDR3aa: CASRPDRNTQYF; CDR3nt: TGTGCCAGCAGGCCCGACAGGAATACGCAGTATTTT
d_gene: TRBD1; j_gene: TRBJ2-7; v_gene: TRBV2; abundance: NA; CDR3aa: CASSVGWDSTYEQYF; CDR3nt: TGTGCCAGCAGTGTGGGTTGGGACAGTACCTACGAGCAGTACTTC
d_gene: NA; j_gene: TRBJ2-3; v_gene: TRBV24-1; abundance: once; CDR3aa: CATSSADRAITDTQYF; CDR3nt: TGTGCCACCAGTTCGGCGGACCGGGCCATCACAGATACGCAGTATTTT
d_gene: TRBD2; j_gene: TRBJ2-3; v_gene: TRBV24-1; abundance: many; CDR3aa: CATSDRGELAGGPDTQYF; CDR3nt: TGTGCCACCAGTGATCGAGGCGAGTTAGCGGGGGGCCCAGATACGCAGTATTTT
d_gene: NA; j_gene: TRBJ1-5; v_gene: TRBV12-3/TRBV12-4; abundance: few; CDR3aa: CASSWGTPTYPQHF; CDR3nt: TGTGCCAGCAGTTGGGGGACCCCGACTTACCCCCAGCATTTT
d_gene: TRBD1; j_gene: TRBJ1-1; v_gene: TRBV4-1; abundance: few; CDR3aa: CASSHLGTGNTEAFF; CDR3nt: TGCGCCAGCAGCCACCTCGGGACAGGGAACACTGAAGCTTTCTTT
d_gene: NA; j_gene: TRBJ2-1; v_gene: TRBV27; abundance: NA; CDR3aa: CASRRTPSSASSYNEQFF; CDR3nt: TGTGCCAGCAGGCGGACACCGTCTAGCGCCAGCTCCTACAATGAGCAGTTCTTC
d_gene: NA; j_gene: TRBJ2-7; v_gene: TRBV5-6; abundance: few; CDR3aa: CASSWAVSYEQYF; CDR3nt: TGTGCCAGCAGCTGGGCCGTGTCCTACGAGCAGTACTTC
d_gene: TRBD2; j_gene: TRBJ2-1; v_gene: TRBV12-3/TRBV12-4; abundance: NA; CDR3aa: CASRHRGGGDNEQFF; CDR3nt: TGTGCCAGCAGACATCGGGGGGGCGGGGACAATGAGCAGTTCTTC
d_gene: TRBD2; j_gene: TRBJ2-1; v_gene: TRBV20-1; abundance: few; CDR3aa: CSARTSGVYNEQFF; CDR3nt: TGCAGTGCTAGGACTAGCGGGGTCTACAATGAGCAGTTCTTC
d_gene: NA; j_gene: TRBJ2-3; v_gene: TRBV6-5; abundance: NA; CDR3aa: CASSYSTGARDTQYF; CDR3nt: TGTGCCAGCAGTTACTCGACAGGAGCGAGGGATACGCAGTATTTT
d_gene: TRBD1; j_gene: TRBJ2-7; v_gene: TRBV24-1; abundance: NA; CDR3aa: CATSDSTGSYEQYF; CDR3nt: TGTGCCACCAGTGACTCGACAGGGTCCTACGAGCAGTACTTC
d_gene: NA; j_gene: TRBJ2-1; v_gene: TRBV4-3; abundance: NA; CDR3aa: CASSQDNTWSSYNEQFF; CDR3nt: TGCGCCAGCAGCCAAGATAACACCTGGAGCTCCTACAATGAGCAGTTCTTC
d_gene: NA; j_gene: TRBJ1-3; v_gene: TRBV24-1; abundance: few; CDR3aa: CATRTGNTIYF; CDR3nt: TGTGCCACCAGGACTGGAAACACCATATATTTT
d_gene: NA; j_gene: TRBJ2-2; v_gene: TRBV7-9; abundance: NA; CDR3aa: CASSHYRDTGELFF; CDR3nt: TGTGCCAGCAGCCACTACAGAGACACCGGGGAGCTGTTTTTT
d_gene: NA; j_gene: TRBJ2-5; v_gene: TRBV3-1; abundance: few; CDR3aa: CASSQRRPQETQYF; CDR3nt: TGTGCCAGCAGCCAAAGGAGGCCTCAAGAGACCCAGTACTTC
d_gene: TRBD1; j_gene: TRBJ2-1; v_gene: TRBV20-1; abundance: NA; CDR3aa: CSARQGPLLVPYNEQFF; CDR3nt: TGCAGTGCTCGACAGGGGCCTCTCTTAGTCCCCTACAATGAGCAGTTCTTC
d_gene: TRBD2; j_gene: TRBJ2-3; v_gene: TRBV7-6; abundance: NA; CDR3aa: CASSLGWDYTDTQYF; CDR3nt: TGTGCCAGCAGCTTAGGGTGGGACTACACAGATACGCAGTATTTT
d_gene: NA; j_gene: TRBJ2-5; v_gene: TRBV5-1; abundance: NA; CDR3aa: CASRTVQETQYF; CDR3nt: TGCGCCAGCAGGACGGTACAAGAGACCCAGTACTTC
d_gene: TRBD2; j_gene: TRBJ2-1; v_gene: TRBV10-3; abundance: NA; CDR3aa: CAISVSRLADSNEQFF; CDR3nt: TGTGCCATCAGTGTCAGTCGACTAGCGGATAGCAATGAGCAGTTCTTC
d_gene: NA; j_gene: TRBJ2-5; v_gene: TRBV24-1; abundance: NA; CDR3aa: CATSASETQYF; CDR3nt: TGTGCCACCAGTGCCAGTGAGACCCAGTACTTC
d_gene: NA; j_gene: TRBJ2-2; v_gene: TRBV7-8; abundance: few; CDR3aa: CAFRGGNTGELFF; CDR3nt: TGTGCCTTCAGGGGGGGAAACACCGGGGAGCTGTTTTTT
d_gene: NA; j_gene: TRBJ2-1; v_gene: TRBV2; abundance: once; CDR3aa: CASSAFLPGDEQFF; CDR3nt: TGTGCCAGCAGTGCCTTCCTACCTGGAGATGAGCAGTTCTTC
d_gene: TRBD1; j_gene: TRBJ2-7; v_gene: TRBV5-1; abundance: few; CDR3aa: CASMWWTGNYEQYF; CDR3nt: TGCGCCAGCATGTGGTGGACAGGGAATTACGAGCAGTACTTC